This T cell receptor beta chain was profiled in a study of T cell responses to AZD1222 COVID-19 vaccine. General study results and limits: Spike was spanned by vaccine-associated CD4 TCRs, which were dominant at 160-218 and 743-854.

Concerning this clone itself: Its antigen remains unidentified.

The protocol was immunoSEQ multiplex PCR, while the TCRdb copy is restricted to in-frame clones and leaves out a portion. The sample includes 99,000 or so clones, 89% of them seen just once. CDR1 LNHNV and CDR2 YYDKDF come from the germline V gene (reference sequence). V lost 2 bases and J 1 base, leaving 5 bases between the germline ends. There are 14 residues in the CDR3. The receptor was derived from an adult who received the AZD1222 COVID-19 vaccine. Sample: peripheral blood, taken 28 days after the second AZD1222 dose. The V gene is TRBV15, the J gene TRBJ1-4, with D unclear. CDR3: CATSRLGTNEKLFF. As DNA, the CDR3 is TGTGCCACCAGCAGACTCGGAACTAATGAAAAACTGTTTTTT. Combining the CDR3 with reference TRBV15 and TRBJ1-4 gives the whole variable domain DAMVIQNPRYQVTQFGKPVTLSCSQTLNHNVMYWYQQKSSQAPKLLFHYYDKDFNNEADTPDNFQSRRPNTSFCFLDIRSPGLGDTAMYLCATSRLGTNEKLFFGSGTQLSVL.